This section outlines one T cell receptor beta chain sequence together with its context. V trimming: 1 base; J trimming: 6 bases; junction bases outside the gene matches: 10. CDR1 and CDR2 from the germline V gene are MGHRA and YSYEKL. The length of the CDR3 is 16 residues. This sample stems from a study of CD8+ T cells in alopecia areata. Described treatment: oral pan-JAK inhibitor, 5-10 mg twice daily. The sequencing template was cDNA reverse transcribed from extracted RNA. Clones were sequenced by immunoSEQ multiplex PCR, and TCRdb holds only the in-frame ones, with some missing. The sample lists approximately 160,000 clones, less than 80% seen once, with over 12% in the top ten.

This TCR was recovered from a human donor with alopecia areata. This chain joins TRBV4-1 and TRBJ2-3; TRBD1 matches at 7 bases. The specimen comprised CD4+ T cells sorted from blood, sampled at week 24, from a patient treated with tofacitinib. The CDR3 loop is CASSQGRTGGLDTQYF. CDR3 DNA sequence: TGCGCCAGCAGCCAAGGACGGACAGGCGGATTGGATACGCAGTATTTT.